These 27 T cell receptor beta chains share one sample of origin, sequenced in a study of T cells expressing NK-cell markers. Following a re-call of the 5' RACE reads, TCRdb has one entry per CDR3 protein and lacks DNA. The sample includes about 390,000 distinct CDR3 sequences. Sequencing input: blood T cells: a sorted CD56 or NKG2C T cell subset, CD4+ or CD8+ T cells, or bulk PBMC T cells (not recorded which). Receptors originate from a woman in her 50s in good health.

The gene calls are TRBV20-1 and TRBJ2-1; TCRdb outputs TRBD2, but without DNA this stays unchecked. This CDR3 spans 11 amino acids. Germline assignment: CDR1 DFQATT and CDR2 SNEGSKA (reference sequence). The CDR3 reads CSALRAREQFF.

This chain uses TRBV4-1 with TRBJ2-1; without DNA, the TCRdb call of TRBD1 cannot be checked. The germline CDR1 and CDR2 sequences are MGHRA and YSYEKL. CDR3 length equals 15 residues. The CDR3 protein is CASSSNRQGGNEQFF.

This chain joins TRBV5-1 and TRBJ2-3. Germline CDR1 SGHRS, CDR2 YFSETQ. The CDR3 has 15 residues. The CDR3 loop is CASQSSTLGTDTQYF.

The rearrangement links TRBV20-1 to TRBJ2-3; without DNA, the TCRdb call of TRBD2 cannot be checked. CDR1 is DFQATT, CDR2 SNEGSKA, per germline (reference sequence). There are 15 residues in the CDR3. The CDR3: CSAPPRLAVADTQYF.

This chain's CDR3 is CASSLGSGYGYTF. This chain joins TRBV5-1 and TRBJ1-2. The length of the CDR3 is 13 residues. Germline V gene sequence: CDR1 SGHRS, CDR2 YFSETQ.

The gene calls are TRBV24-1 and TRBJ2-3; the D gene TCRdb calls, TRBD2, cannot be checked with no DNA. CDR1 is KGHDR, CDR2 SFDVKD, per germline. The CDR3 is 15 amino acids. The CDR3 is CATSDLAGTEDTQYF.

V is TRBV14 and J is TRBJ2-7; without DNA, the TCRdb call of TRBD2 cannot be checked. From germline, CDR1 is SGHDN and CDR2 FVKESK. The CDR3 is 13 amino acids. CDR3 protein: CASSQVGGNEQYF.

This chain uses TRBV7-2 with TRBJ1-2; TCRdb's D gene call, TRBD1, goes unchecked for lack of DNA. CDR3 length: 15 amino acids. The germline gives CDR1 SGHTA, CDR2 FQGNSA. The CDR3 sequence: CASSVYRGQTYGYTF.

V and J are TRBV6-4 and TRBJ1-1; TCRdb's D call of TRBD1 is untestable without DNA. The CDR3 sequence is 14 residues long. The V gene's germline CDR1 is MRHNA and CDR2 SNTAGT. The CDR3 loop reads CASTRLPRWTEAFF.

The J gene is TRBJ2-5, the V gene TRBV20-1; TCRdb lists TRBD1, though no DNA is available to test this call. This CDR3 is 15 amino acids long. The germline V gene encodes CDR1 DFQATT and CDR2 SNEGSKA (reference sequence). The CDR3 reads CSASDLMAGEETQYF.

The chain uses TRBV4-1 and TRBJ2-7; TCRdb gives TRBD2 as the D gene, but with no DNA this cannot be confirmed. This CDR3 is 15 amino acids long. Germline assignment: CDR1 MGHRA and CDR2 YSYEKL. CDR3 sequence reads: CASSHSEGLAGEQYF.

The rearrangement uses TRBV20-1 and TRBJ2-1; TCRdb indicates TRBD2, and absent DNA this call remains unverified. Germline lookup yields CDR1 DFQATT and CDR2 SNEGSKA (reference sequence). CDR3 length: 16 amino acids. The CDR3 loop reads CSASSFGGGAGVEQFF.

The CDR3 sequence: CASSSLEDIFLRGGEQFF. The V gene is TRBV5-1, the J gene TRBJ2-1; TCRdb indicates TRBD1, and absent DNA this call remains unverified. Germline V gene lookup returns CDR1 SGHRS and CDR2 YFSETQ. The CDR3 length is 18 residues.

The chain couples TRBV27 to TRBJ2-1; TCRdb gives TRBD1 as the D gene, but with no DNA this cannot be confirmed. CDR1 MNHEY and CDR2 SMNVEV come from the germline V gene (reference sequence). The CDR3 has 14 residues. This chain's CDR3 is CASSTGQGYNEQFF.

The rearrangement links TRBV20-1 to TRBJ1-1. Looked up from germline, CDR1 is DFQATT and CDR2 is SNEGSKA (reference sequence). The CDR3 length is 14 residues. CDR3 sequence: CSATSGRSNTEAFF.

This rearrangement joins TRBV11-3 to TRBJ2-7; no DNA is available, so the TRBD1 call from TCRdb remains unchecked. Germline lookup yields CDR1 SGHNT and CDR2 YENEEA. This CDR3 has 13 residues. The CDR3 region is CASSLAYRAEQYF. Based on the CDR3 plus reference TRBV11-3 and TRBJ2-7, the full variable domain is EAGVVQSPRYKIIEKKQPVAFWCNPISGHNTLYWYLQNLGQGPELLIRYENEEAVDDSQLPKDRFSAERLKGVDSTLKIQPAELGDSAVYLCASSLAYRAEQYFGPGTRLTVT.

J is TRBJ2-1 and V is TRBV6-4; TCRdb calls TRBD2, which cannot be checked without DNA. The CDR3 spans 12 residues. Germline CDR1 MRHNA, CDR2 SNTAGT. CDR3 protein: CASSDSGTRWFF.

The CDR3 region is CASSLSTDWGSDITDTQYF. The V and J genes are TRBV5-1 and TRBJ2-3; absent DNA, TCRdb's TRBD2 call cannot be checked. Germline loops: CDR1 SGHRS, CDR2 YFSETQ. This CDR3 has 19 residues.

The chain couples TRBV12-3 or TRBV12-4 to TRBJ2-1. This CDR3 has 12 residues. CDR3 sequence reads: CASSSFVKEQFF.

The J gene is TRBJ2-1, the V gene TRBV27; the TCRdb D gene call, TRBD2, has no DNA to confirm it. The germline gives CDR1 MNHEY, CDR2 SMNVEV (reference sequence). This CDR3 is built from 16 residues. CDR3 residues: CASTSSGSRSYNEQFF.

The chain couples TRBV5-1 to TRBJ2-5; TCRdb reports TRBD1, a call that lacks DNA to check it against. Germline V lookup: CDR1 SGHRS, CDR2 YFSETQ. The CDR3 spans 13 residues. The CDR3 loop reads CASSVRTEETQYF.

V and J are TRBV6-4 and TRBJ1-2; TCRdb gives TRBD1 as the D gene, but with no DNA this cannot be confirmed. Germline V gene data show CDR1 as MRHNA and CDR2 as SNTAGT. The CDR3 runs to 14 residues. The CDR3 here is CASSPMTGDYGYTF.

V usage is TRBV5-1 and J usage is TRBJ2-3; TCRdb selects TRBD1, and the lack of DNA leaves this call unchecked. This CDR3 is built from 18 residues. CDR1 and CDR2 from the germline V gene are SGHRS and YFSETQ. The CDR3: CASSSPFPGDGSTDTQYF.

V and J are TRBV18 and TRBJ1-2; TCRdb calls TRBD1, which cannot be checked without DNA. Per germline, CDR1 KGHSH and CDR2 LQKENI. The CDR3 runs 13 residues. This chain's CDR3 is CASSLTGRGGYTF.

The chain recombines TRBV20-1 with TRBJ2-3; the D gene TCRdb calls, TRBD2, cannot be checked with no DNA. The CDR3 contains 15 residues. CDR1 and CDR2 from the germline V gene are DFQATT and SNEGSKA (reference sequence). This CDR3 is CSARGLSGMVDTQYF.

This sequence joins TRBV5-1 and TRBJ2-7; the TRBD1 assignment by TCRdb is unverifiable without DNA. Germline V gene data show CDR1 as SGHRS and CDR2 as YFSETQ. CDR3 length: 17 amino acids. The CDR3 sequence is CASSLDRGRSRSYEQYF.

The chain carries TRBV11-3 and TRBJ2-3. There are 13 residues in the CDR3. Germline CDR1 and CDR2: SGHNT and YENEEA. The CDR3 sequence: CASSWNSEDTQYF.